These 5 T cell receptor beta chains were sequenced from one sample in a study of T cells after posttransplantation cyclophosphamide. Clones were read by immunoSEQ multiplex PCR, and TCRdb kept only the in-frame ones, dropping some. Altogether about 16,000 clones are present, more than 75% being singletons, with the ten largest covering about 4%. Control samples came 1 year after myeloablative marrow transplants with methotrexate plus calcineurin inhibitor. This material consisted of PBMCs, taken after an allogeneic stem cell transplant with a calcineurin inhibitor and methotrexate. All receptors derive from a male patient between 45 and 60 years old who received an allogeneic stem cell transplant from an unrelated donor, was CMV-positive, and had chronic GVHD only. Some T cells may originate from the graft donor.

The chain is built from TRBV6-1 and TRBJ2-7, with 7 nucleotides matching TRBD1. CDR1 and CDR2 from the germline V gene are MNHNS and SASEGT. Trimming took 6 bases from V and 1 from J; bases not matched to a gene: 3. The CDR3 covers 13 residues. CDR3 residues: CASSPQGSYEQYF. The CDR3 nucleotides read TGTGCCAGCAGCCCACAGGGGTCCTACGAGCAGTACTTC.

This rearrangement joins TRBV7-9 to TRBJ2-7, with 12 positions matching TRBD2. Trimming removed 5 bases from V and 4 bases from J; junction bases left unmatched: 6. This CDR3 spans 15 amino acids. CDR1 is SEHNR and CDR2 is FQNEAQ in the germline V gene (reference sequence). CDR3 sequence reads: CASSHGLAGIYEQYF. The CDR3 coding sequence is TGTGCCAGCAGCCACGGACTAGCGGGGATATACGAGCAGTACTTC.

The chain uses TRBV27 and TRBJ2-2; weak D call: TRBD1 (8 bases). Germline V gene sequence: CDR1 MNHEY, CDR2 SMNVEV (reference sequence). The CDR3 is 16 residues long. Trimming removed 2 bases at V and 5 bases at J, with 15 bases between. CDR3 region: CASSLRDRGGTGELFF. CDR3 DNA sequence: TGTGCCAGCAGTTTAAGAGACAGGGGAGGGACCGGGGAGCTGTTTTTT.

This chain joins TRBV5-1 and TRBJ2-5; TRBD1 aligns across 9 bases. V lost 3 bases, J lost 2 bases, and 8 bases stayed unmatched. The V gene's germline CDR1 is SGHRS and CDR2 YFSETQ. CDR3 length: 16 residues. Here the CDR3 reads CASSSGQGSSQETQYF. For the CDR3, the DNA is TGCGCCAGCAGCTCAGGACAGGGGTCCTCACAAGAGACCCAGTACTTC.

The chain recombines TRBV11-3 with TRBJ2-7; TRBD2 aligns across 12 bases. The germline CDR1 and CDR2 sequences are SGHNT and YENEEA. This CDR3 region has 17 residues. Trimming took 5 bases from V and 3 from J; bases not matched to a gene: 11. The DNA of the CDR3 is TGTGCCAGCAGCCCCACGACGACTAGCGGGGGATACTACGAGCAGTACTTC. Its translation: CASSPTTTSGGYYEQYF.